Following are 12 T cell receptor beta chains from one sample sequenced in a study of T cell repertoires in cytomegalovirus infection. TCRdb passed the reads through MiXCR, listing each CDR3 protein once. The sample records about 250,000 distinct CDR3 sequences, more than 15% being singletons. Sequenced material: CD8+ T cells from PBMCs. Source of these receptors: a human donor in good health (CMV status not recorded). Some clones in this sample may be carry-over from other donors' samples.

The chain recombines TRBV20-1 with TRBJ2-2; 8 nucleotides agree with TRBD1. Trimming took 3 bases from V and 4 from J; bases not matched to a gene: 7. CDR1 DFQATT and CDR2 SNEGSKA come from the germline V gene (reference sequence). The CDR3 runs to 15 residues. CDR3 region: CSASPRDRSTGELFF. Here the CDR3 DNA reads TGCAGTGCTAGCCCCCGGGACAGGTCCACCGGGGAGCTGTTTTTT.

This chain links TRBV28 with TRBJ2-5; no firm D call. V was clipped by 2 bases and J by 3 bases, with 7 bases between them. Looked up from germline, CDR1 is MDHEN and CDR2 is SYDVKM. The CDR3 has 13 amino acids. The CDR3 DNA reads TGTGCCAGCAGTTTAGGCGGAAAAGAGACCCAGTACTTC. Protein product: CASSLGGKETQYF.

This clonotype was seen many times. The chain has TRBV28 and TRBJ2-1; 8 nucleotides match TRBD1. The V and J ends lost 6 bases and 1 base, in that order; junction bases with no gene match: 20. This CDR3 is built from 20 residues. CDR1 and CDR2 (germline): MDHEN, SYDVKM. This chain's CDR3 is CASSLVWSDRVVKSYNEQFF. The CDR3, as DNA: TGTGCCAGCAGCTTAGTTTGGTCGGACAGGGTCGTAAAGTCCTACAATGAGCAGTTCTTC.

The V and J genes are TRBV4-1 and TRBJ2-1, with 8 bases that match TRBD2. V was pared by 3 bases and J by 4 bases, with 11 bases of the junction left unmatched. CDR1 is MGHRA, CDR2 YSYEKL, per germline. This CDR3 has 17 residues. This chain's CDR3 is CASSHVVGSGEYNEQFF. DNA for the CDR3: TGCGCCAGCAGCCATGTCGTGGGTAGCGGGGAGTACAATGAGCAGTTCTTC.

Many counts were recorded for this clonotype. The chain uses TRBV20-1 and TRBJ1-2, with no clear D. Germline V gene data show CDR1 as DFQATT and CDR2 as SNEGSKA (reference sequence). The CDR3 sequence is 14 residues long. Trimming removed 4 bases from V and 4 bases from J, with 16 bases in between. DNA for the CDR3: TGCAGTGCTAACGAGCCTTCGACTGGCTATGGCTACACCTTC. Its protein product is CSANEPSTGYGYTF.

This clonotype was seen only a few times. V usage is TRBV25-1 and J usage is TRBJ2-7; D perhaps matches TRBD1 (6 bases). The CDR3 covers 14 residues. Germline-derived CDR1 and CDR2 are MGHDK and SYGVNS. Trimming shortened V by 10 bases and J by 0 bases, and 16 bases separated the two germline ends. The CDR3 is CATSGTISSYEQYF. CDR3 bases: TGTGCCACTTCCGGGACAATCAGCTCCTACGAGCAGTACTTC.

A few counts support this clonotype. The chain carries TRBV5-1 and TRBJ1-1, with 10 positions matching TRBD1. CDR1 and CDR2 from the germline V gene are SGHRS and YFSETQ. This CDR3 spans 15 amino acids. V lost 2 bases and J lost 4; bases outside the gene matches: 5. The CDR3 is CASSFWTGGVTEAFF. The CDR3, as DNA: TGCGCCAGCAGCTTTTGGACAGGGGGGGTCACTGAAGCTTTCTTT.

This clonotype appeared many times. The V and J genes are TRBV7-3 and TRBJ2-3, with D perhaps TRBD2 (6 bases). CDR1 is SGHTA and CDR2 is FQGTGA in the germline V gene. The CDR3 length is 14 residues. V lost 2 bases and J 8 bases, leaving 14 bases between the germline ends. The CDR3 spells CASSLGGLAATQYF. The CDR3 DNA is TGTGCCAGCAGCTTAGGGGGACTCGCTGCTACGCAGTATTTT.

Concerning this clonotype itself: A clone one base away is much larger, so this may be a read error. The chain employs TRBV11-2 and TRBJ2-1; 11 bases match TRBD2. The V gene's germline CDR1 is SGHAT and CDR2 FQNNGV. The CDR3 extends over 16 amino acids. This chain's CDR3 is CVSRKGSGGVYNEQFF. In nucleotides, the CDR3 is TGTGTCAGCAGAAAGGGTAGCGGGGGGGTCTACAATGAGCAGTTCTTC.

This clonotype was seen only a few times. This CDR3 reads CASSHLGTGRNTEAFF. The CDR3 DNA reads TGTGCCAGCAGCCACTTAGGGACAGGGAGGAACACTGAAGCTTTCTTT. The chain couples TRBV4-2 to TRBJ1-1, with 9 nucleotides matching TRBD1. Germline values: CDR1 LGHNA, CDR2 YNFKEQ. After removal of 3 bases from V and 1 base from J, the junction contained 6 bases not matched to a gene. CDR3 size: 16 residues.

This sequence joins TRBV19 and TRBJ1-6; D is uncertain. The V and J ends lost 3 bases and 9 bases respectively, with 6 bases between them. The CDR3 covers 12 residues. CDR1 and CDR2 from the germline V gene are LNHDA and SQIVND (reference sequence). CDR3 amino acids: CASSISSSPLHF. The DNA for the CDR3 is TGTGCCAGTAGTATTTCCTCTTCACCCCTCCACTTT.

The chain combines TRBV4-1 with TRBJ1-6; 7 positions match TRBD1. This CDR3 region has 16 residues. CDR1 is MGHRA and CDR2 is YSYEKL in the germline V gene. V shed 0 bases and J 9 bases; nucleotides not matched to a gene: 8. In nucleotides, the CDR3 is TGCGCCAGCAGCCAAGACGACAGGGCGGTGGGTTCACCCCTCCACTTT. This encodes CASSQDDRAVGSPLHF.